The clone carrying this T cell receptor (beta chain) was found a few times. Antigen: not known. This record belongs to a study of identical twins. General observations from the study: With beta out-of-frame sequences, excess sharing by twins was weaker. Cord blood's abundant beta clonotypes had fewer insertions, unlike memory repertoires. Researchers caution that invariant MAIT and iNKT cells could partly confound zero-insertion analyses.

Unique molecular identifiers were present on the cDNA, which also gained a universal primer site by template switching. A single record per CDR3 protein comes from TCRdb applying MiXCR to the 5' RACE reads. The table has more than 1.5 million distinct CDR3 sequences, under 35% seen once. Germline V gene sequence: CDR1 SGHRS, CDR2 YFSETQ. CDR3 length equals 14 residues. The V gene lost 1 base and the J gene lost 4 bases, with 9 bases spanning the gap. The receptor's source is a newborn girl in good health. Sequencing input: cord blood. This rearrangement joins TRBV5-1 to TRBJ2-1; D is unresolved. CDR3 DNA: TGCGCCAGCAGCTTGCAGCCCACATACAATGAGCAGTTCTTC. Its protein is CASSLQPTYNEQFF.